Listed below are T cell receptor beta chains from one sample, sequenced in a study of chemoradiotherapy in HPV16-positive cancers. Sequenced by immunoSEQ multiplex PCR; TCRdb stores in-frame clones only, minus some. Here the sample spans 7,000 to 9,000 clones, roughly 70% being singletons. This specimen consisted of tumor tissue, obtained from a patient who underwent chemoradiotherapy. The origin of the receptors is a human donor with HPV-associated anogenital cancer. CDR3s include the opening cysteine and the closing phenylalanine or tryptophan. The D gene is left open where the match is weak. The size of a clone is reported for some rows only, either as once, few or many, or as a class for expanded clones.

size | J | V | D | DNA | CDR3
- | TRBJ1-1 | TRBV19 | TRBD1 | TGTGCCAGTAGGCCTAGACAGGGGATCACTGAAGCTTTCTTT | CASRPRQGITEAFF
- | TRBJ2-1 | TRBV7-9 | TRBD1 | TGTGCCAGCAGCTTGGGGACAGTATATGAGCAGTTCTTC | CASSLGTVYEQFF
- | TRBJ1-3 | TRBV11-2 | TRBD1 | TGTGCCAGCAGCTTTACCACAGGGGCTGGAAACACCATATATTTT | CASSFTTGAGNTIYF
medium-sized | TRBJ1-2 | TRBV7-9 | - | TGTGCCAGCAGCCGGAGCTATGGCTACACCTTC | CASSRSYGYTF
- | TRBJ2-7 | TRBV6-5 | - | TGTGCCAGCAGTTCCCCTCAGGCGGCCTACGAGCAGTACTTC | CASSSPQAAYEQYF
- | TRBJ2-2 | TRBV5-6 | - | TGTGCCAGCAGCGCCCCCGGGGAGCTGTTTTTT | CASSAPGELFF
- | TRBJ2-3 | TRBV15 | - | TGTGCCACCAGCAGAGATAGGTTGTGGGGTAGTTCAGATACGCAGTATTTT | CATSRDRLWGSSDTQYF
- | TRBJ1-1 | TRBV6-1 | TRBD1 | TGTGCCAGCAGTGTCAGGGGGCTTGCTGAAGCTTTCTTT | CASSVRGLAEAFF
- | TRBJ1-2 | TRBV5-1 | - | TGCGCCAGCAGCTTGGGGGGTCAGAACTATGGCTACACCTTC | CASSLGGQNYGYTF
- | TRBJ2-5 | TRBV5-1 | - | TGCGCCAGCAGCCAAGCCGGGACTCCCTCTGGGAAGACCCAGTACTTC | CASSQAGTPSGKTQYF
- | TRBJ1-1 | TRBV12-5 | - | TGTGCTAGTGGTTTGGCAGGGACAACCACTGAAGCTTTCTTT | CASGLAGTTTEAFF
few | TRBJ2-3 | TRBV6-5 | - | TGTGCCAGCAGTTACGCTCCCGGAGGCACAGATACGCAGTATTTT | CASSYAPGGTDTQYF
- | TRBJ1-5 | TRBV4-1 | - | TGCGCCAGCAGCCAAGACAATCAGCCCCAGCATTTT | CASSQDNQPQHF
- | TRBJ2-3 | TRBV9 | - | TGTGCCAGCAGCGTAGAGGGCAGCACAGATACGCAGTATTTT | CASSVEGSTDTQYF
- | TRBJ2-7 | TRBV4-2 | TRBD2 | TGTGCCAGCAGCCAAGACACTAGCGGGGGCCTCTACGAGCAGTACTTC | CASSQDTSGGLYEQYF
once | TRBJ1-2 | TRBV7-2 | TRBD1 | TGTGCCAGCAGACGTCAGGGGGCAGAGGGCTACACCTTC | CASRRQGAEGYTF
- | TRBJ2-7 | TRBV29-1 | - | TGCAGCGTTGCTCCTTCGGGTCGTTCGGCGCAGTACTTC | CSVAPSGRSAQYF
- | TRBJ1-4 | TRBV5-1 | - | TGCGCCAGCAGCTCGAGTCCGACAGGCGGTAATGAAAAACTGTTTTTT | CASSSSPTGGNEKLFF
- | TRBJ2-1 | TRBV18 | - | TGTGCCAGCTCACCGAAGGATGAGCAGTTCTTC | CASSPKDEQFF
medium-sized | TRBJ1-1 | TRBV7-3 | - | TGTGCCAGCAGCGCTTTTACTGGACTGAACACTGAAGCTTTCTTT | CASSAFTGLNTEAFF
- | TRBJ2-3 | TRBV5-1 | - | TGCGCCAGCTCTTCCGGGAGCACAGATACGCAGTATTTT | CASSSGSTDTQYF
few | TRBJ1-5 | TRBV18 | TRBD1 | TGTGCCAGCTCACCTTACTCGGGACAGCGTAATCAGCCCCAGCATTTT | CASSPYSGQRNQPQHF
- | TRBJ2-6 | TRBV30 | - | TGTGCCTGGAGGGACTCTGGGGCCAACGTCCTGACTTTC | CAWRDSGANVLTF
- | TRBJ1-5 | TRBV6-1 | - | TGTGCCAGCAGTGAAGACCCATCGGGCAATCAGCCCCAGCATTTT | CASSEDPSGNQPQHF
- | TRBJ1-2 | TRBV7-9 | - | TGTGCCAGCAGCTTCAGAATAGGTGGCTACACCTTC | CASSFRIGGYTF
- | TRBJ2-7 | TRBV2 | - | TGTGCCAGCCGGAGGGGGCCCACCTACGAGCAGTACTTC | CASRRGPTYEQYF
few | TRBJ2-7 | TRBV6-6 | - | TGTGCCAGCACGGATACCTACGAGCAGTACTTC | CASTDTYEQYF
once | TRBJ1-3 | TRBV5-5 | - | TGTGCCAGCAGCTTATCGACAGGTGCTTCTGGAAACACCATATATTTT | CASSLSTGASGNTIYF
once | TRBJ2-7 | TRBV6-1 | TRBD2 | TGTGCCAGCAGCGGGGGGGCCTACGAGCAGTACTTC | CASSGGAYEQYF
- | TRBJ2-6 | TRBV6-1 | - | TGTGCCAGCAGTGAAGGTTACTCCTTCTCTGGGGCCAACGTCCTGACTTTC | CASSEGYSFSGANVLTF
- | TRBJ1-1 | TRBV19 | TRBD1 | TGTGCCAGTAGTATCTACAGGGGGGACACTGAAGCTTTCTTT | CASSIYRGDTEAFF
- | TRBJ2-1 | TRBV20-1 | - | TGCAGTGCGGCGGGGTACAATGAGCAGTTCTTC | CSAAGYNEQFF
- | TRBJ2-1 | TRBV5-1 | TRBD1 | TGCGCCAGCAGCTCGGGACAGGGACAAGGTGAGCAGTTCTTC | CASSSGQGQGEQFF
- | TRBJ1-5 | TRBV28 | - | TGTGCCAGCAGCTCTGCAGGTTCGGCGTATCAGCCCCAGCATTTT | CASSSAGSAYQPQHF
- | TRBJ2-7 | TRBV5-1 | TRBD1 | TGCGCCAGCAGCCCGGGACAGGGAGGTAGCGAGCAGTACTTC | CASSPGQGGSEQYF
- | TRBJ1-4 | TRBV27 | TRBD1 | TGTGCCAGCAGGTCCGGGACAGGGGGTGAAAAACTGTTTTTT | CASRSGTGGEKLFF
- | TRBJ1-2 | TRBV6-4 | - | TGTGCCAGCAGTCTTACACCGGAAACGCCTAACTATGGCTACACCTTC | CASSLTPETPNYGYTF
- | TRBJ2-3 | TRBV30 | - | TGTGCCTGGAATACCCCCGGGCCGAGGGGTACGCAGTATTTT | CAWNTPGPRGTQYF
large | TRBJ1-6 | TRBV19 | - | TGTGCCAGCAACCTCCATTCGGGGTCACCCCTCCACTTT | CASNLHSGSPLHF
- | TRBJ2-7 | TRBV10-3 | TRBD1 | TGTGCCATCAGTGGGGGGACAGGCGTAACCTACGAGCAGTACTTC | CAISGGTGVTYEQYF
once | TRBJ1-3 | TRBV19 | - | TGTGCCAGTAGTAGGGTGACAGGCGCTGGAAACACCATATATTTT | CASSRVTGAGNTIYF
once | TRBJ1-1 | TRBV5-1 | - | TGCGCCAGCAGCCCGGGACACCGTAACACTGAAGCTTTCTTT | CASSPGHRNTEAFF
- | TRBJ2-3 | TRBV4-2 | TRBD1 | TGTGCCAGCAGCCAAGAGCCGGGACAGGGGGCAGATACGCAGTATTTT | CASSQEPGQGADTQYF
- | TRBJ2-7 | TRBV2 | - | TGTGCCAGCAGTGACAGGGCCTCCTACGAGCAGTACTTC | CASSDRASYEQYF
- | TRBJ2-5 | TRBV7-9 | - | TGTGCCAGCAGCCCCGGGGCTGGGGGGGCCGGAGAGACCCAGTACTTC | CASSPGAGGAGETQYF
- | TRBJ1-4 | TRBV5-1 | - | TGCGCCAGCAGCCCGGACAGCTCCTATGAAAAACTGTTTTTT | CASSPDSSYEKLFF
- | TRBJ1-6 | TRBV27 | TRBD1 | TGTGCCAGCAGCCGCGGGACAGCCGATAATTCACCCCTCCACTTT | CASSRGTADNSPLHF
- | TRBJ1-2 | TRBV6-1 | - | TGTGCCAGCAGTGCGACAGCTAACTATGGCTACACCTTC | CASSATANYGYTF
- | TRBJ1-5 | TRBV2 | - | TGTGCCAGCGGGGGCCCGAGGGGCGTTGATCAGCCCCAGCATTTT | CASGGPRGVDQPQHF
- | TRBJ2-7 | TRBV7-9 | - | TGTGCCAGCAGCTTAGAAGCCTACGAGCAGTACTTC | CASSLEAYEQYF